Presented here are 21 T cell receptor beta chains from one specimen sequenced in a study of blood T cell repertoires in COVID-19. Using immunoSEQ multiplex PCR, the repertoire was profiled, and TCRdb retains in-frame clones only, with some absent. Of 100,000 to 150,000 clones in the sample, approximately 86% were seen once. Material for sequencing was PBMCs or T cells enriched from blood (not recorded which). The source of these receptors is a woman aged 45-65 years who had recovered from COVID-19.

V and J are TRBV2 and TRBJ1-3; 8 bases agree with TRBD1. V was clipped by 6 bases and J by 0 bases; unmatched bases: 7. The CDR3 length is 16 residues. CDR1 and CDR2 (germline): SNHLY, FYNNEI. The CDR3 bases are TGTGCCAGCAGCTGGGGACAGGCCTTCTCTGGAAACACCATATATTTT. Protein product: CASSWGQAFSGNTIYF.

J is TRBJ1-2 and V is TRBV3-1 (or the pseudogene TRBV3-2); 7 bases fit TRBD1. The CDR3 is 15 amino acids. V shed 3 bases and J 6 bases; nucleotides not matched to a gene: 10. The germline gives CDR1 LGHDT, CDR2 YNNKEL (reference sequence). CDR3 DNA sequence: TGTGCCAGCAGCCAGGACACAGGGGCTTGGAATGGCTACACCTTC. Amino acid sequence: CASSQDTGAWNGYTF.

The gene calls are TRBV5-5 and TRBJ1-6; perhaps TRBD1 as D (5 bases). The CDR3 has 16 amino acids. The V gene lost 4 bases and the J gene lost 8 bases, with 19 bases spanning the gap. Germline CDR1 is SGHKS and CDR2 is YYEKEE (reference sequence). CDR3 sequence: CASSLTSFPGDSPLHF. The CDR3 DNA sequence: TGTGCCAGCAGCCTAACTTCTTTCCCGGGGGATTCACCCCTCCACTTT.

This chain joins TRBV5-1 and TRBJ2-1; 10 bases agree with TRBD1. Looked up from germline, CDR1 is SGHRS and CDR2 is YFSETQ. V lost 0 bases and J lost 8; bases outside the gene matches: 8. CDR3 length: 16 amino acids. CDR3 nucleotides: TGCGCCAGCAGCTTGGGGGCGACAGGGGGCTTTTATGAGCAGTTCTTC. It encodes CASSLGATGGFYEQFF.

This clone was recorded once. The CDR3 coding sequence is TGTGCCAGCAGCGCGACAACCCTCCCTGGGGCCAACGTCCTGACTTTC. Encoded protein: CASSATTLPGANVLTF. The rearrangement uses TRBV9 and TRBJ2-6, with D hard to call. V gave up 3 bases and J gave up 2 bases, with 12 bases separating them. CDR1 and CDR2 (germline): SGDLS, YYNGEE. This CDR3 has 16 residues.

V is TRBV27 and J is TRBJ1-5; D remains ambiguous. Trimming removed 4 bases from V and 2 bases from J, with 9 bases in between. The CDR3 is 14 residues long. Germline values: CDR1 MNHEY, CDR2 SMNVEV (reference sequence). The CDR3 loop reads CASSYRGGNQPQHF. In DNA, the CDR3 is TGTGCCAGCAGTTATCGCGGGGGCAATCAGCCCCAGCATTTT.

V usage is TRBV7-9 and J usage is TRBJ2-3; the match to TRBD1 covers 9 bases. The CDR3 contains 16 residues. V lost 4 bases and J lost 4; bases outside the gene matches: 9. Germline V gene lookup returns CDR1 SEHNR and CDR2 FQNEAQ (reference sequence). CDR3 sequence (DNA): TGTGCCAGCAGCTCCCGGGACAGGGAAATCTCAGATACGCAGTATTTT. It is translated as CASSSRDREISDTQYF.

The chain employs TRBV19 and TRBJ2-7, with TRBD2 matching 9 bases. Germline V gene sequence: CDR1 LNHDA, CDR2 SQIVND (reference sequence). CDR3 length: 13 residues. V lost 9 bases and J lost 4; bases outside the gene matches: 7. The CDR3 region is CASSSGGSYEQYF. The CDR3 DNA follows: TGTGCCAGCTCGAGCGGGGGGTCTTACGAGCAGTACTTC.

The V gene is TRBV12-3 or TRBV12-4, the J gene TRBJ2-7; D perhaps matches TRBD1 (6 bases). The V end lost 5 bases, the J end lost 7 bases, and 12 bases lay between the germline ends. The CDR3 spans 12 residues. The CDR3 coding sequence is TGTGCCAGCAGTACCGACAGGTATGAGCAGTACTTC. Its translation is CASSTDRYEQYF.

The chain has TRBV5-1 and TRBJ2-1; TRBD1 is a possible D gene (6 bases). This CDR3 contains 15 residues. Germline V gives CDR1 SGHRS, CDR2 YFSETQ. Trimming pared 7 bases from V and 0 bases from J, leaving 14 bases between. The CDR3, as DNA: TGCGCCAGCCTACAGGGATATGGCTCCTACAATGAGCAGTTCTTC. It encodes CASLQGYGSYNEQFF.

This chain connects TRBV9 to TRBJ1-4; D is undetermined. The V end lost 0 bases, the J end lost 7 bases, and 10 bases lay between the germline ends. Germline V gene sequence: CDR1 SGDLS, CDR2 YYNGEE. This CDR3 has 14 residues. This CDR3 is CASSVGGRVEKLFF. The CDR3 DNA is TGTGCCAGCAGCGTAGGAGGGCGGGTTGAAAAACTGTTTTTT.

J is TRBJ1-1 and V is TRBV19, with D perhaps TRBD1 (6 bases). V was shortened by 3 bases and J by 4 bases, with 9 bases between the two germline ends. The CDR3 extends over 13 amino acids. Germline CDR1 and CDR2: LNHDA and SQIVND (reference sequence). DNA of the CDR3: TGTGCCAGTAGTATTACAGGGTTCACTGAAGCTTTCTTT. This translates into CASSITGFTEAFF.

The V and J genes are TRBV5-1 and TRBJ2-7, with 12 nucleotides matching TRBD2. V shed 7 bases, J shed 2 bases, and the junction held 7 bases outside the gene matches. CDR1 is SGHRS, CDR2 YFSETQ, per germline. The CDR3 is made up of 15 amino acids. DNA of the CDR3: TGCGCCAGCTCTGGTCTAGCGGGGGGGCCCTACGAGCAGTACTTC. This encodes CASSGLAGGPYEQYF. The full variable domain, its missing parts supplied by reference TRBV5-1 and TRBJ2-7, is KAGVTQTPRYLIKTRGQQVTLSCSPISGHRSVSWYQQTPGQGLQFLFEYFSETQRNKGNFPGRFSGRQFSNSRSEMNVSTLELGDSALYLCASSGLAGGPYEQYFGPGTRLTVT.

The chain is built from TRBV7-4 and TRBJ1-5; no reliable D call. The V end was cut by 1 base, the J end by 3 bases, with 13 bases between. Looked up from germline, CDR1 is SGHVT and CDR2 is SQSDAQ. The CDR3 covers 16 residues. The CDR3 region has the DNA TGTGCCAGCAGCTTAGGCAGCGATATTCCCAATCAGCCCCAGCATTTT. Residues: CASSLGSDIPNQPQHF.

The chain joins TRBV10-3 to TRBJ2-5, with D tentatively TRBD1 (7 bases). V was shortened by 3 bases and J by 3 bases, with 14 bases between the two germline ends. The CDR3 covers 15 residues. Germline-derived CDR1 and CDR2 are ENHRY and SYGVKD. The CDR3 DNA follows: TGTGCCATCAGTGATGTCTCAGGGGGGAAAGAGACCCAGTACTTC. It translates to CAISDVSGGKETQYF.

The chain carries TRBV2 and TRBJ1-4, with D uncertain. V lost 6 bases and J 1 base, leaving 3 bases between the germline ends. CDR1 is SNHLY and CDR2 is FYNNEI in the germline V gene. The CDR3 sequence is 12 residues long. The CDR3 is CASSVTNEKLFF. In DNA, the CDR3 is TGTGCCAGCAGCGTAACTAATGAAAAACTGTTTTTT.

This chain links TRBV11-2 with TRBJ2-4; the match to TRBD1 covers 7 bases. V dropped 5 bases and J dropped 7; count of bases not matched to a gene: 11. CDR1 and CDR2 from the germline V gene are SGHAT and FQNNGV. CDR3 size: 15 residues. CDR3 protein: CASSTSTGTRNIQYF. The DNA of the CDR3 is TGTGCCAGCAGCACCTCGACAGGGACGAGGAACATTCAGTACTTC.

V usage is TRBV7-2 and J usage is TRBJ2-2; no reliable D call. The germline gives CDR1 SGHTA, CDR2 FQGNSA. V was pared by 0 bases and J by 6 bases, with 5 bases between. The length of the CDR3 is 13 residues. This CDR3 reads CASSLASPGELFF. As DNA, the CDR3 is TGTGCCAGCAGCTTAGCTAGCCCCGGGGAGCTGTTTTTT.

The V gene is TRBV29-1, the J gene TRBJ1-2; 7 nucleotides line up with TRBD1. After removal of 1 base from V and 5 bases from J, the junction contained 19 bases not matched to a gene. This CDR3 region has 18 residues. CDR1 is SQVTM and CDR2 is ANQGSEA in the germline V gene. CDR3 DNA sequence: TGCAGCGTTGAAGGACGGAGTAGGACCGGACAGGAAAGGTATGGCTACACCTTC. It encodes CSVEGRSRTGQERYGYTF.

The V call is TRBV15, the J call TRBJ1-1, with TRBD1 as a possible D gene (6 bases). V was clipped by 1 base and J by 9 bases, with 15 bases between them. Looked up from germline, CDR1 is LNHNV and CDR2 is YYDKDF (reference sequence). The CDR3 contains 14 residues. The CDR3 region is CATSRGGSGHQAFF. In DNA, the CDR3 is TGTGCCACCAGCAGAGGGGGGTCGGGACACCAAGCTTTCTTT.

The chain links TRBV28 to TRBJ2-5; the match to TRBD1 covers 7 bases. Per germline, CDR1 MDHEN and CDR2 SYDVKM. V gave up 4 bases and J gave up 3 bases; unmatched junction bases: 8. The CDR3 has 15 residues. This CDR3 reads CASSSPQGLEETQYF. CDR3 nucleotide sequence: TGTGCCAGCAGTTCGCCACAGGGGCTCGAAGAGACCCAGTACTTC. The entire variable domain, with the rest obtained from reference TRBV28 and TRBJ2-5, is as follows: DVKVTQSSRYLVKRTGEKVFLECVQDMDHENMFWYRQDPGLGLRLIYFSYDVKMKEKGDIPEGYSVSREKKERFSLILESASTNQTSMYLCASSSPQGLEETQYFGPGTRLLVL.